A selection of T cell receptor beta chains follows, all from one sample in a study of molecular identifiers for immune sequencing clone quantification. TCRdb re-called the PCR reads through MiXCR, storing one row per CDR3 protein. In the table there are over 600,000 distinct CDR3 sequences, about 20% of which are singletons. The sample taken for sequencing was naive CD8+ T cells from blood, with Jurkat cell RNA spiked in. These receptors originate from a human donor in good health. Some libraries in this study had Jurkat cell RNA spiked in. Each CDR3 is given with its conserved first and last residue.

CDR3 protein: CASSSDRISSAKFNEQFF; J gene: TRBJ2-1; V gene: TRBV28
CDR3 protein: CASSSLAGAYQETQYF; J gene: TRBJ2-5; V gene: TRBV6-6
CDR3 protein: CASSDGGTSGYTQYF; J gene: TRBJ2-3; V gene: TRBV9
CDR3 protein: CASSLTEVYQPQHF; J gene: TRBJ1-5; V gene: TRBV7-2
CDR3 protein: CASGWDSDYEQYF; J gene: TRBJ2-7; V gene: TRBV7-9
CDR3 protein: CASSFLTGVYGYTF; J gene: TRBJ1-2; V gene: TRBV5-6
CDR3 protein: CASSELAVYEKLFF; J gene: TRBJ1-4; V gene: TRBV10-2
CDR3 protein: CASSRREYATGYTF; J gene: TRBJ1-2; V gene: TRBV28
CDR3 protein: CATSRRGDSTDTQYF; J gene: TRBJ2-3; V gene: TRBV15
CDR3 protein: CAWTLDFSGSGTQFF; J gene: TRBJ2-1; V gene: TRBV30
CDR3 protein: CAWSTADRFCSGNTIYF; J gene: TRBJ1-3; V gene: TRBV30
CDR3 protein: CAIPPPRWGHGYTF; J gene: TRBJ1-2; V gene: TRBV7-9
CDR3 protein: CASSQLVQAYYNSPLHF; J gene: TRBJ1-6; V gene: TRBV4-1
CDR3 protein: CASSTSIPLTTDTQYF; J gene: TRBJ2-3; V gene: TRBV7-2
CDR3 protein: CARREGGPNSPLHF; J gene: TRBJ1-6; V gene: TRBV25-1
CDR3 protein: CASSQEAGQSNYGYTF; J gene: TRBJ1-2; V gene: TRBV4-3
CDR3 protein: CASSQAGDSNYGYTF; J gene: TRBJ1-2; V gene: TRBV4-1
CDR3 protein: CASSQGLTALSTGELFF; J gene: TRBJ2-2; V gene: TRBV14
CDR3 protein: CASRPGTGGWNEQFF; J gene: TRBJ2-1; V gene: TRBV12-3/TRBV12-4
CDR3 protein: CASSIVDWSSGNTIYF; J gene: TRBJ1-3; V gene: TRBV19
CDR3 protein: CASSLDKNTGELFF; J gene: TRBJ2-2; V gene: TRBV6-2/TRBV6-3
CDR3 protein: CSARRAGYTEAFF; J gene: TRBJ1-1; V gene: TRBV20-1
CDR3 protein: CASSPLDPSEGDEQFF; J gene: TRBJ2-1; V gene: TRBV11-2
CDR3 protein: CASSGPGRGDFNQPQHF; J gene: TRBJ1-5; V gene: TRBV2
CDR3 protein: CASSLTSGRALSLYEQYF; J gene: TRBJ2-7; V gene: TRBV7-6
CDR3 protein: CASRSHHSEGTRTDTQYF; J gene: TRBJ2-3; V gene: TRBV11-2
CDR3 protein: CASSLEGTGWDEQYF; J gene: TRBJ2-7; V gene: TRBV5-8
CDR3 protein: CASSLGTSSSYNEQFF; J gene: TRBJ2-1; V gene: TRBV7-7
CDR3 protein: CASSQVTSSYNEQFF; J gene: TRBJ2-1; V gene: TRBV4-3
CDR3 protein: CASSLDGSGSGDEQFF; J gene: TRBJ2-1; V gene: TRBV11-2
CDR3 protein: CASSGRTTPEQYF; J gene: TRBJ2-7; V gene: TRBV10-1
CDR3 protein: CASSQQGLQPQHF; J gene: TRBJ1-5; V gene: TRBV19
CDR3 protein: CASSPKGTGYPTGELFF; J gene: TRBJ2-2; V gene: TRBV11-2
CDR3 protein: CASSQESVVAGGRYEQYF; J gene: TRBJ2-7; V gene: TRBV4-1
CDR3 protein: CASSLGNAGADTQYF; J gene: TRBJ2-3; V gene: TRBV7-8
CDR3 protein: CAIDRGEYTEAFF; J gene: TRBJ1-1; V gene: TRBV2
CDR3 protein: CSVEGGLAENNEQFF; J gene: TRBJ2-1; V gene: TRBV29-1
CDR3 protein: CASSLLVGSSYEQYF; J gene: TRBJ2-7; V gene: TRBV28
CDR3 protein: CASSFALAGHEQYF; J gene: TRBJ2-7; V gene: TRBV27
CDR3 protein: CAWNQRMNTEAFF; J gene: TRBJ1-1; V gene: TRBV30
CDR3 protein: CASSEVAGGGEQYF; J gene: TRBJ2-7; V gene: TRBV2
CDR3 protein: CASSTVVARDETQYF; J gene: TRBJ2-5; V gene: TRBV7-9